These 24 T cell receptor beta chains share one sample of origin, sequenced in a study of T cells after yellow fever vaccination. A single record per CDR3 protein comes from TCRdb applying MiXCR to the 5' RACE reads. The sample consists of about 310,000 distinct CDR3 sequences, less than 4.5% of them appearing once. Sequences were derived from PBMCs, sampled on the day of the yellow fever booster vaccination. Receptors originate from a man aged 18-30 years who received the YFV17D yellow fever vaccine.

This clonotype occurred many times. The chain is built from TRBV20-1 and TRBJ1-5, with D unresolved. Trimming removed 6 bases at V and 4 bases at J, with 10 bases between. Germline V gene sequence: CDR1 DFQATT, CDR2 SNEGSKA (reference sequence). The length of the CDR3 is 12 residues. The CDR3 reads CSASLGNQPQHF. CDR3 DNA: TGCAGTGCCTCGTTGGGGAATCAGCCCCAGCATTTT.

This clonotype was counted many times. The chain couples TRBV6-5 to TRBJ2-7; no clear D gene. Germline V gene data show CDR1 as MNHEY and CDR2 as SVGAGI. The CDR3 loop spans 13 amino acids. V shed 8 bases and J shed 9 bases, with 20 bases lying between them. CDR3 in amino acids: CASGLTQLSAQYF. The CDR3 DNA reads as TGTGCCAGCGGCCTGACCCAGCTATCGGCGCAGTACTTC.

The chain links TRBV20-1 to TRBJ2-7; either TRBD1 or TRBD2 may supply D (5 bases each). Germline CDR1 reads DFQATT; CDR2 reads SNEGSKA (reference sequence). Trimming took 6 bases from V and 7 from J, leaving 28 bases between them. This CDR3 region has 16 residues. Here the CDR3 DNA reads TGCAGTGCGGGGACCGTAGAGGCCCGGTCCGACTATGAGCAGTACGTC. Translation gives CSAGTVEARSDYEQYV.

This clonotype was found many times. The rearrangement uses TRBV10-2 and TRBJ2-7; unclear D gene. Trimming removed 0 bases at V and 1 base at J, with 7 bases between. The CDR3 is 14 residues long. Per the germline V gene, CDR1 is WSHSY and CDR2 is SAAADI. CDR3 sequence reads: CASSESLSSYEQYF. The CDR3 coding sequence is TGCGCCAGCAGTGAGTCCCTCTCGTCCTACGAGCAGTACTTC.

This clonotype was seen repeatedly, ten times or more. This chain connects TRBV9 to TRBJ2-1; tentatively, D is TRBD1 or TRBD2 (5 bases each). CDR3 length: 16 amino acids. The V and J ends lost 4 bases and 9 bases respectively, with 23 bases between them. The germline gives CDR1 SGDLS, CDR2 YYNGEE. As DNA, the CDR3 is TGTGCCAGCAGCTCCCCCGCTAGCCTCCTTGGGGGTGAGCAGTTCTTC. Its translation: CASSSPASLLGGEQFF.

This chain connects TRBV20-1 to TRBJ1-2, with no clear D. The CDR3 is 12 residues long. V was clipped by 6 bases and J by 8 bases, with 16 bases between them. The germline V gene has CDR1 DFQATT and CDR2 SNEGSKA (reference sequence). CDR3 sequence: CSATHRAGGYTF. As DNA, the CDR3 is TGCAGTGCAACCCATCGGGCCGGAGGCTACACCTTC.

This clonotype was counted many times. The chain has TRBV7-9 and TRBJ2-5; 7 positions agree with TRBD1. J was trimmed by 3 bases and V by 4 bases; bases with no gene match: 8. From germline, CDR1 is SEHNR and CDR2 FQNEAQ (reference sequence). The CDR3 is made up of 15 amino acids. The CDR3 region is CASSSDRDQKETQYF. The CDR3, as DNA: TGTGCCAGCAGCTCAGACAGGGACCAAAAAGAGACCCAGTACTTC.

The chain couples TRBV20-1 to TRBJ1-5; D gene unclear. V was trimmed by 6 bases and J by 2 bases, leaving 11 bases between them. In germline, CDR1 is DFQATT, CDR2 SNEGSKA (reference sequence). The CDR3 is 13 residues long. In DNA, the CDR3 is TGCAGTGCGGAGGGTGATGGCAATCAGCCCCAGCATTTT. Translation: CSAEGDGNQPQHF.

This clonotype was seen a few times. The chain combines TRBV29-1 with TRBJ2-5; 9 positions agree with TRBD1. This CDR3 has 11 residues. V lost 7 bases to trimming and J lost 7 bases; unmatched junction nucleotides: 4. Germline lookup yields CDR1 SQVTM and CDR2 ANQGSEA. The CDR3 bases are TGCAGCGACATACAGGGGGCGACCCAGTACTTC. Amino acid sequence: CSDIQGATQYF.

The chain recombines TRBV29-1 with TRBJ1-2; tentative D call: TRBD1 (5 bases). Between the trimmed V and J ends, which lost 7 bases and 3 bases, there was a span of 15 bases. The CDR3 has 13 residues. Germline-derived CDR1 and CDR2 are SQVTM and ANQGSEA. The CDR3 region is CSGGPTGDYGYTF. CDR3 DNA sequence: TGCAGCGGCGGTCCAACGGGGGACTATGGCTACACCTTC.

This clonotype was recorded at least ten times. In DNA, the CDR3 is TGTGCCAGCAGCCAACGGGACACCGCAACCGGGGAGCTGTTTTTT. This gives the protein CASSQRDTATGELFF. The chain has TRBV3-1 and TRBJ2-2; D possibly corresponds to TRBD1 (6 bases). Trimming pared 2 bases from V and 5 bases from J, leaving 12 bases between. CDR3 length: 15 amino acids. CDR1 is LGHDT, CDR2 YNNKEL, per germline (reference sequence). The whole variable domain, filled in from reference TRBV3-1 and TRBJ2-2, reads DTAVSQTPKYLVTQMGNDKSIKCEQNLGHDTMYWYKQDSKKFLKIMFSYNNKELIINETVPNRFSPKSPDKAHLNLHINSLELGDSAVYFCASSQRDTATGELFFGEGSRLTVL.

J is TRBJ2-3 and V is TRBV6-2 or TRBV6-3; D gene ambiguous. Germline values: CDR1 MNHEY, CDR2 SVGEGT. Deletions cut 4 bases from V and 4 bases from J, with 9 bases between. The CDR3 contains 13 residues. The CDR3 reads CASSSFEPDTQYF. The CDR3 nucleotides read TGTGCCAGCAGTTCGTTTGAGCCAGATACGCAGTATTTT.

This chain links TRBV6-2 or TRBV6-3 with TRBJ2-1, with 7 bases that match TRBD2. Trimming cost V 4 bases and J 6 bases; bases outside gene matches: 3. Germline V gives CDR1 MNHEY, CDR2 SVGEGT. The CDR3 totals 13 residues. The CDR3 here is CASSSSGANEQFF. DNA of the CDR3: TGTGCCAGCAGTTCGAGCGGGGCCAATGAGCAGTTCTTC.

This clonotype was seen many times. This rearrangement joins TRBV20-1 to TRBJ1-2, with no clear D. The V end was cut by 1 base, the J end by 8 bases, with 14 bases between. The germline V gene encodes CDR1 DFQATT and CDR2 SNEGSKA (reference sequence). CDR3 length: 13 amino acids. The CDR3 DNA sequence: TGCAGTGCTAGAGGTGGGCGAGTAGACGGCTACACCTTC. It is translated as CSARGGRVDGYTF.

This clonotype appeared many times. One end of the junction does not line up with germline, which may come from a read error. The chain employs TRBV3-1 and TRBJ1-2; D unresolved. CDR3 length: 15 amino acids. From germline, CDR1 is LGHDT and CDR2 YNNKEL (reference sequence). The chain's CDR3 is CASGQGFSVVYGYTF. CDR3 DNA sequence: TGTGCCAGCGGCCAAGGGTTCTCCGTAGTCTATGGCTACACCTTC.

This clonotype was seen ten or more times. This rearrangement joins TRBV7-9 to TRBJ2-4, with 9 bases lining up with TRBD1. The CDR3 loop spans 18 amino acids. Germline V lookup: CDR1 SEHNR, CDR2 FQNEAQ (reference sequence). V was clipped by 5 bases and J by 3 bases; unmatched bases: 14. In nucleotides, the CDR3 is TGTGCCAGCAGCCCGTTAGTGGGGACAGGGATCGTCAAAAACATTCAGTACTTC. Protein sequence: CASSPLVGTGIVKNIQYF.

This clonotype was counted between two and nine times. The CDR3 DNA reads TGTGCCAGCAGGCCCGGGGGGATCTACGAGCAGTACTTC. Encoded protein: CASRPGGIYEQYF. This sequence joins TRBV6-2 or TRBV6-3 and TRBJ2-7; 7 nucleotides align to TRBD2. Germline trimming cut 6 bases from V and 3 bases from J; bases unmatched to any gene: 5. Germline CDR1 reads MNHEY; CDR2 reads SVGEGT. This CDR3 has 13 residues.

This clonotype was found many times. V is TRBV5-5 and J is TRBJ2-2, with 8 bases that match TRBD1. Germline V lookup: CDR1 SGHKS, CDR2 YYEKEE (reference sequence). The CDR3 is made up of 17 amino acids. J lost 6 bases, V lost 5 bases, and 15 bases had no gene match. In nucleotides, the CDR3 is TGTGCCAGCAGAGACCTCACAGGGGGTAGATGGGCCGGGGAGCTGTTTTTT. This codes for CASRDLTGGRWAGELFF.

This clonotype was counted many times. This chain connects TRBV6-2 or TRBV6-3 to TRBJ2-2, with 12 nucleotides matching TRBD1. V dropped 8 bases and J dropped 4; count of bases not matched to a gene: 2. Germline CDR1 reads MNHEY; CDR2 reads SVGEGT. The length of the CDR3 is 14 residues. CDR3 bases: TGTGCCAGCCGGGACAGGGGGCCCACCGGGGAGCTGTTTTTT. It translates to CASRDRGPTGELFF.

This clonotype occurred a few times. The V gene is TRBV7-9, the J gene TRBJ2-7; 8 bases align to TRBD2. CDR3 length: 15 residues. Germline assignment: CDR1 SEHNR and CDR2 FQNEAQ (reference sequence). The V segment lost 4 bases and the J segment 2 bases; nucleotides outside the gene matches: 7. CDR3 sequence: CASSSGRVGTYEQYF. CDR3 nucleotide sequence: TGTGCCAGCAGCTCCGGGAGGGTAGGAACCTACGAGCAGTACTTC. Supplemented by reference TRBV7-9 and TRBJ2-7, the full variable domain reads DTGVSQNPRHKITKRGQNVTFRCDPISEHNRLYWYRQTLGQGPEFLTYFQNEAQLEKSRLLSDRFSAERPKGSFSTLEIQRTEQGDSAMYLCASSSGRVGTYEQYFGPGTRLTVT.

The table lists this clonotype with many counts. CDR3 in amino acids: CAISADRVINQPQHF. For the CDR3, the DNA is TGTGCCATCAGTGCGGACAGGGTGATCAATCAGCCCCAGCATTTT. The chain recombines TRBV10-3 with TRBJ1-5, with 8 bases aligning to TRBD1. With V trimmed by 4 bases and J by 3 bases, 5 bases remained unmatched. Looked up from germline, CDR1 is ENHRY and CDR2 is SYGVKD. CDR3 length: 15 residues.

This clonotype was counted at least ten times. The chain links TRBV20-1 to TRBJ1-1; 7 positions match TRBD1. Germline CDR1 reads DFQATT; CDR2 reads SNEGSKA (reference sequence). This CDR3 contains 15 residues. V gave up 0 bases and J gave up 4 bases; unmatched junction bases: 8. The CDR3 sequence: CSAREGDSWGTEAFF. The CDR3 region has the DNA TGCAGTGCTAGAGAGGGGGACAGCTGGGGCACTGAAGCTTTCTTT.

V gene TRBV20-1 combines with J gene TRBJ2-7; TRBD2 aligns across 9 bases. The V gene end was trimmed by 4 bases and the J gene end by 2 bases; junction bases not matched to a gene: 6. There are 14 residues in the CDR3. Germline V CDR1 and CDR2: DFQATT, SNEGSKA (reference sequence). CDR3 sequence: CSATVASGAYEQYF. CDR3 DNA: TGCAGTGCTACAGTTGCTAGCGGGGCCTACGAGCAGTACTTC.

This clonotype was observed at least ten times. The rearrangement joins TRBV6-5 to TRBJ1-1; no definite D call. This CDR3 region has 13 residues. Per the germline V gene, CDR1 is MNHEY and CDR2 is SVGAGI. Trimming removed 2 bases at V and 8 bases at J, with 12 bases between. The CDR3 bases are TGTGCCAGCAGTTACGTCCGGGTAAGGGAAGCTTTCTTT. Residues: CASSYVRVREAFF.